The entry below describes one TCR beta chain. The sample originates from a study of blood T cell repertoires in COVID-19. Background on the study: Acute-phase and convalescent COVID-19 samples originated in the United States, Italy and Spain. The cDNA or gDNA used as material had been derived from T cells, B-cell-depleted T cells, or PBMCs.

Germline assignment: CDR1 GTSNPN and CDR2 SVGIG (reference sequence). The CDR3 length is 15 residues. With 4 bases clipped from V and 7 bases from J, the junction kept 11 bases outside the gene matches. In the authors' workflow: From reference gene primer amplification, estimates of nucleated cell counts were derived. Method: immunoSEQ multiplex PCR; TCRdb's copy keeps in-frame clones and lacks some. That table is the source of V, J and clone size, and D and trimming were worked out from the DNA. The sample comprises 120,000 or so clones, around 80% of which are singletons, and around 37% rests with the top ten.

The sample taken for sequencing was peripheral blood. The clonotype was recovered from a man in his forties or fifties with active or convalescent COVID-19. V usage is TRBV30 and J usage is TRBJ1-5, with 9 positions matching TRBD1. As DNA, the CDR3 is TGTGCCTGGACTTCGGAGGGGACAGGGATCCAGCCCCAGCATTTT. Protein product: CAWTSEGTGIQPQHF.